These 8 T cell receptor beta chains originate from one sample sequenced in a study of blood T cell repertoires in COVID-19. Data came from immunoSEQ multiplex PCR; TCRdb stores just in-frame clones and leaves some out. Altogether about 170,000 clones are present, almost 85% being singletons, with the ten largest covering about a fifth. Sequencing used peripheral blood. The receptors originated from a woman at least 80 years old with acute or convalescent COVID-19.

The V call is TRBV5-6, the J call TRBJ2-3, with 9 bases identical to TRBD1. J lost 5 bases, V lost 2 bases, and 3 bases had no gene match. Per germline, CDR1 SGHDT and CDR2 YYEEEE. The CDR3 length is 14 residues. This CDR3 reads CASSLQGAKDTQYF. The CDR3, as DNA: TGTGCCAGCAGCTTACAGGGGGCAAAAGATACGCAGTATTTT.

The V call is TRBV5-1, the J call TRBJ1-3; D remains unclear. Looked up from germline, CDR1 is SGHRS and CDR2 is YFSETQ. The V end was cut by 0 bases, the J end by 0 bases, with 4 bases between. The CDR3 runs 14 residues. CDR3 bases: TGCGCCAGCAGCTTGGACAGCTCTGGAAACACCATATATTTT. This gives the protein CASSLDSSGNTIYF.

This clone has more than one count but fewer than ten. This chain uses TRBV6-5 with TRBJ2-7; 8 bases align to TRBD1. Per germline, CDR1 MNHEY and CDR2 SVGAGI. There are 14 residues in the CDR3. V lost 8 bases to trimming and J lost 3 bases; unmatched junction nucleotides: 9. The CDR3 coding sequence is TGTGCCAGCGGCCGGGACAGGAATTACTACGAGCAGTACTTC. It yields the protein CASGRDRNYYEQYF.

This rearrangement joins TRBV5-5 to TRBJ2-1; TRBD2 agrees at 9 bases. Germline-derived CDR1 and CDR2 are SGHKS and YYEKEE (reference sequence). V lost 0 bases, J lost 4 bases, and 5 bases stayed unmatched. The CDR3 runs to 16 residues. The CDR3: CASSLDVAGAYNEQFF. The CDR3 bases are TGTGCCAGCAGCTTGGACGTAGCGGGGGCTTACAATGAGCAGTTCTTC.

In its sample, this clone was seen once. This chain uses TRBV5-6 with TRBJ2-1, with TRBD2 matching over 11 bases. Germline assignment: CDR1 SGHDT and CDR2 YYEEEE. This CDR3 contains 16 residues. With 3 bases clipped from V and 4 bases from J, the junction kept 6 bases outside the gene matches. CDR3 nucleotide sequence: TGTGCCAGCAGCTCCGATAGCGGGAGGGCATACAATGAGCAGTTCTTC. Amino acid sequence: CASSSDSGRAYNEQFF.

The chain combines TRBV7-8 with TRBJ2-3; 7 bases map to TRBD2. The CDR3 consists of 15 residues. The V gene's germline CDR1 is SGHVS and CDR2 FQNEAQ. V lost 1 base to trimming and J lost 0 bases; unmatched junction nucleotides: 1. CDR3 sequence reads: CASSLVGGSTDTQYF. The CDR3 DNA reads as TGTGCCAGCAGCTTAGTGGGGGGGAGCACAGATACGCAGTATTTT.

The chain joins TRBV10-3 to TRBJ2-1, with TRBD1 matching over 9 bases. With V trimmed by 4 bases and J by 2 bases, 6 bases remained unmatched. There are 16 residues in the CDR3. Germline V gene sequence: CDR1 ENHRY, CDR2 SYGVKD. The CDR3 spells CAISGGGQGTYNEQFF. For the CDR3, the DNA is TGTGCCATCAGTGGGGGGGGACAGGGCACCTACAATGAGCAGTTCTTC.

The chain combines TRBV18 with TRBJ2-1; 8 nucleotides match TRBD1. The V and J ends lost 6 bases and 2 bases, in that order; junction bases with no gene match: 6. Germline CDR1 KGHSH, CDR2 LQKENI. This CDR3 is built from 15 residues. This CDR3 is CASSLGQGTYNEQFF. As DNA, the CDR3 is TGTGCCAGCTCCTTAGGACAGGGAACCTACAATGAGCAGTTCTTC. Combining the CDR3 with reference TRBV18 and TRBJ2-1 gives the whole variable domain NAGVMQNPRHLVRRRGQEARLRCSPMKGHSHVYWYRQLPEEGLKFMVYLQKENIIDESGMPKERFSAEFPKEGPSILRIQQVVRGDSAAYFCASSLGQGTYNEQFFGPGTRLTVL.